This T cell receptor beta chain appears in the sequencing data of a study of CD8 T cells in Susac syndrome (dated by TCRdb to the late 2010s). With regard to the full study: The study used repertoire sequencing to test whether antigen drove CD8+ T cell activation and differentiation in Susac syndrome. The paper's findings and limits, for the study overall: The number of individuals in the TCR sequencing and HLA analysis was acknowledged as relatively small.

High-throughput TCR beta sequencing profiled peripheral blood CD8+ and CD4+ T cells from healthy donors, Susac syndrome patients and multiple sclerosis patients. Healthy donors were included as age- and sex-matched controls. Bulk CD8+ and CD4+ T cells were purified by magnetic negative isolation, while CD8+ TEMRA cells were enriched using FACS. Blood was drawn into EDTA tubes, processed within 24 hours, and PBMCs were isolated by density gradient centrifugation. PBMCs intended for TCR sequencing were frozen in liquid nitrogen and were later thawed in a 37 degrees C water bath. A purity of at least 90% was achieved for sorted or isolated CD4+, CD8+ and CD8+ TEMRA cells. With regard to this clonotype: This clone's antigen is unknown. No much larger clonotype is one base removed from it; base qualities were not supplied.

RNA was extracted using the RNeasy kit, and roughly 0.5 to 1 ug of the RNA was reverse transcribed with random hexamers. The immunoSEQ multiplex PCR assay, covering 54 Vbeta and 13 Jbeta segments, was used to amplify TCR beta CDR3 regions. Bias from PCR amplification was corrected by using a synthetic template baseline for primer optimization and for computational correction. Under the source paper's analysis protocol: Reads were annotated to V, D and J genes according to IMGT and were analyzed with immunoSEQ Analyzer, with only productive sequences retained. To calculate clonality, Shannon entropy was normalized by log2 of the number of productive unique sequences and then subtracted from one. Public and private clones were assessed among the 100 most prevalent clones of each patient and control. A clone was defined as Susac-specific if it was absent from the healthy and MS cohorts, from some 1,100 published viral clones and from other ImmuneACCESS disease sequences. TCRdb's own reprocessing of the public reads used fastp at Q25 and MiXCR and kept productive beta chains. A single entry per CDR3 protein holds the most common genes and DNA from its merged rows. Here the V and J calls rest on TCRdb's processing, not on the authors' analysis. Here the sample has around 190,000 distinct CDR3 sequences; approximately 94% occur a single time. Jointly, the top ten make up about 0.1% of the sample.

This TCR was recovered from a human donor in good health. The sequenced sample was CD4+ T cells from PBMCs.

Read as DNA, the sequence is TGTGCCAGCTCTCAACAGGGTGGCGTAGCCGAAGCTTTCTTT. This codes for CASSQQGGVAEAFF. The chain is made from TRBV18 and TRBJ1-1; the best D guess is TRBD1, with 6 bases matching. Including the terminal cysteine and phenylalanine, the CDR3 comprises 14 residues. Just the 42-base CDR3 DNA is kept, in frame starting at base 1. V loses 6 bases, J loses 8 bases, and the germline ends lie 19 bases apart. Reading the germline V gene gives CDR1 KGHSH and CDR2 LQKENI.